The 24 T cell receptor beta chains reported below all come from one sample, sequenced in a study of T cells in women clearing cervical HPV infection. Clones were read by immunoSEQ multiplex PCR, and TCRdb kept only the in-frame ones, dropping some. Recorded for this sample: tens of thousands of clones. Material for sequencing was blood buffy coat. All receptors derive from a woman aged 18 to 75 with a cervical HPV16 infection that either progressed to CIN3+ or cleared (not recorded which).

A remark on this clone: The CDR3 is cut off 3 residues early in the read; its end comes from the germline J gene. V and J are TRBV29-1 and TRBJ2-1; perhaps TRBD1 as D (6 bases). This CDR3 has 14 residues. Between the trimmed V and J ends, which lost 4 bases and 4 bases, there was a span of 14 bases. Per the germline V gene, CDR1 is SQVTM and CDR2 is ANQGSEA. The covered CDR3 bases are TGCAGCGTTGCAGGGGCAGACCTATACAATGAG. Protein: CSVAGADLYNE. The CDR3 in its entirety is CSVAGADLYNEQFF.

As regards this clone: The CDR3 is cut off 3 residues early in the read; its end comes from the germline J gene. This chain joins TRBV5-1 and TRBJ2-7; 11 bases are a match to TRBD1. The germline V gene encodes CDR1 SGHRS and CDR2 YFSETQ. The CDR3 is 16 amino acids. V gave up 4 bases and J gave up 2 bases; unmatched junction bases: 8. The covered CDR3 bases are TGCGCCAGCAGCATAGGACAGGGGGCGAGGACCTACGAG. Protein: CASSIGQGARTYE. The whole CDR3 sequence reads CASSIGQGARTYEQYF.

Concerning this clone itself: The CDR3 end lies 3 residues beyond the end of the read and is filled in from the germline J gene. The gene calls are TRBV7-6 and TRBJ1-3; the match to TRBD1 covers 7 bases. Germline lookup yields CDR1 SGHVS and CDR2 FNYEAQ. This CDR3 has 15 amino acids. The J segment lost 4 bases and the V segment lost 4 bases, leaving 7 bases of the junction unmatched. The sequenced part of the CDR3 DNA is TGTGCCAGCAGCTCGGACAGGACGATCGGAAACACC. Protein: CASSSDRTIGNT. The CDR3 as a whole reads CASSSDRTIGNTIYF.

A note on this clone: The read comes to an end 3 residues before the CDR3 does, leaving the germline J gene to fill in the end. This chain joins TRBV19 and TRBJ2-5; TRBD2 might be the D (6 bases). Trimming removed 3 bases at V and 5 bases at J, with 13 bases between. The CDR3 extends over 14 amino acids. Germline loops: CDR1 LNHDA, CDR2 SQIVND (reference sequence). The CDR3 DNA, read in part, is TGTGCCAGTAGTATCCGGGGGAATAGGGAGACC. This translates into CASSIRGNRET. The whole CDR3 is CASSIRGNRETQYF.

With respect to this clone: Sequencing ends 3 residues short of the CDR3 end; the germline J gene provides the rest. The rearrangement joins TRBV18 to TRBJ1-2; TRBD1 might be the D (5 bases). The CDR3 has 14 residues. Germline V gene sequence: CDR1 KGHSH, CDR2 LQKENI. The CDR3 bases that were read are TGTGCCAGCTCACCAATGGCAACGGGGGGGGAC. Its protein product is CASSPMATGGD. The whole CDR3 protein reads CASSPMATGGDYTF.

For this clone: The CDR3 is cut off 3 residues early in the read; its end comes from the germline J gene. The rearrangement joins TRBV7-2 to TRBJ1-2, with unresolved D. Per germline, CDR1 SGHTA and CDR2 FQGNSA. This CDR3 comprises 14 residues. The CDR3 spells CASSLTSGVYDYTF. CDR3 bases read: TGTGCCAGCAGCCTCACTAGCGGGGTCTACGAC.

With respect to this clone: The missing CDR3 end, 3 residues past where the read stops, is filled in from the germline J gene. The V and J genes are TRBV5-5 and TRBJ2-1; possibly TRBD1 or TRBD2 for D (5 bases each). The CDR3 extends over 15 amino acids. Germline-derived CDR1 and CDR2 are SGHKS and YYEKEE (reference sequence). The V end was cut by 0 bases, the J end by 0 bases, with 7 bases between. The CDR3 is CASSLAGSSYNEQFF. CDR3 DNA, as far as it was read: TGTGCCAGCAGCTTGGCAGGGAGCTCCTACAATGAG.

Comments on this clone: The read is 3 residues too short to cover the CDR3 end, so that end is filled in from the germline J gene. The chain joins TRBV2 to TRBJ2-5; 7 bases fit TRBD2. Germline trimming cut 2 bases from V and 6 bases from J; bases unmatched to any gene: 15. The CDR3 totals 17 residues. The germline V gene has CDR1 SNHLY and CDR2 FYNNEI. CDR3 bases read: TGTGCCAGCAGTGAACCGGGGGGATTCAGCAGACAGAAGACC. Protein: CASSEPGGFSRQKT. The CDR3 as a whole reads CASSEPGGFSRQKTQYF.

Comments on this clone: The missing CDR3 end, 3 residues past where the read stops, is filled in from the germline J gene. The chain is built from TRBV20-1 and TRBJ2-7, with 9 positions matching TRBD1. CDR3 length: 14 amino acids. V shed 1 base, J shed 6 bases, and the junction held 7 bases outside the gene matches. Per the germline V gene, CDR1 is DFQATT and CDR2 is SNEGSKA (reference sequence). Incomplete CDR3 DNA: TGCAGTGCTAGAGGGGACAGGGTCCCCATCGAG. It encodes CSARGDRVPIE. The complete CDR3 protein is CSARGDRVPIEQYF.

With regard to this clone: The read stops 3 residues short of the end of the CDR3; the missing end is completed from the germline J gene. This chain connects TRBV5-6 to TRBJ1-2, with 9 bases aligning to TRBD1. The CDR3 sequence is 15 residues long. CDR1 is SGHDT and CDR2 is YYEEEE in the germline V gene. The sequenced part of the CDR3 DNA is TGTGCCAGCAGCTTGGGGGGACAGGGATCCTACGAC. Its translation: CASSLGGQGSYD. The complete CDR3 protein is CASSLGGQGSYDYTF.

On this clone: The CDR3 goes on 3 residues after the read ends, and that part is filled in from the germline J gene. The rearrangement joins TRBV19 to TRBJ2-4, with a possible D match to TRBD1 (5 bases). Germline lookup yields CDR1 LNHDA and CDR2 SQIVND (reference sequence). CDR3 size: 16 residues. The CDR3 DNA, read in part, is TGTGCCAGTAGCACCTCCGAGGTTGGGGCTATCTATGGT. Protein: CASSTSEVGAIYG. The full CDR3 reads CASSTSEVGAIYGQYF.

Comment on this clone: The read finishes 3 residues shy of the CDR3 end, and the germline J gene is used to complete it. The chain links TRBV19 to TRBJ2-3, with 8 bases fitting TRBD1. The germline V gene has CDR1 LNHDA and CDR2 SQIVND (reference sequence). The length of the CDR3 is 14 residues. The CDR3 DNA, read in part, is TGTGCCAGTAGTCCCGGGACAGGCAATCAGCCG. Translated, it gives CASSPGTGNQP. The full CDR3 is CASSPGTGNQPQYF. Full variable domain (outside the CDR3, taken from reference TRBV19 and TRBJ2-3): DGGITQSPKYLFRKEGQNVTLSCEQNLNHDAMYWYRQDPGQGLRLIYYSQIVNDFQKGDIAEGYSVSREKKESFPLTVTSAQKNPTAFYLCASSPGTGNQPQYFGPGTRLTVL.

About this clone: The CDR3 extends 3 residues past the end of the read, so its final part is completed from the germline J gene. V usage is TRBV7-7 and J usage is TRBJ2-1; D is ambiguous. V lost 5 bases and J lost 0, with 14 bases in between. Germline loops: CDR1 SSHAT, CDR2 FNYEAQ (reference sequence). CDR3 size: 16 residues. The CDR3 sequence: CASSPYQKSSYNEQFF. CDR3 bases read: TGTGCCAGCAGCCCTTATCAGAAAAGCTCCTACAATGAG.

The DNA read from the CDR3 is TGTGCCAGCAGCGCTCCTCTGACAGGGCAGCGAAACACC. It translates to CASSAPLTGQRNT. The complete CDR3 reads CASSAPLTGQRNTIYF. V is TRBV7-8 and J is TRBJ1-3, with 7 bases lining up with TRBD1. The read falls 3 residues short of the CDR3 end, and the missing part is taken from the germline J gene. The CDR3 has 16 residues. CDR1 is SGHVS and CDR2 is FQNEAQ in the germline V gene. With V trimmed by 5 bases and J by 5 bases, 12 bases remained unmatched.

About this clone itself: The read finishes 3 residues shy of the CDR3 end, and the germline J gene is used to complete it. The gene calls are TRBV28 and TRBJ2-4; 7 bases match TRBD1. V lost 10 bases to trimming and J lost 1 base; unmatched junction nucleotides: 10. In germline, CDR1 is MDHEN, CDR2 SYDVKM. This CDR3 contains 15 residues. CDR3 DNA, as far as it was read: TGTGCCACTAACAGGGGTATGGTGGCCAAAAACATT. Translation: CATNRGMVAKNI. The entire CDR3 protein is CATNRGMVAKNIQYF.

Notes on this clone: The observed sequence ends 3 residues before the CDR3 terminus, with the missing tail filled in from the germline J gene. The chain combines TRBV7-3 with TRBJ1-1; 10 nucleotides line up with TRBD1. This CDR3 comprises 14 residues. Germline V gene data show CDR1 as SGHTA and CDR2 as FQGTGA. CDR3 sequence: CASSLTPTGGVAFF. The CDR3 bases that were read are TGTGCCAGCAGCTTAACCCCGACAGGGGGCGTA.

Worth noting for this clone: The read halts 3 residues ahead of the CDR3 end, with the missing end drawn from the germline J gene. This sample also contains other DNA sequences that code for the same CDR3. The chain combines TRBV18 with TRBJ2-7; 10 bases line up with TRBD1. The CDR3 has 14 residues. The ends lost 3 bases at V and 5 bases at J; junction bases unmatched: 4. CDR1 is KGHSH and CDR2 is LQKENI in the germline V gene. The CDR3 sequence: CASSPDRGGDEQYF. CDR3 DNA, as far as it was read: TGTGCCAGCTCACCGGACAGGGGGGGCGACGAG.

As to this clone: With the read ending 3 residues before the CDR3 end, the germline J gene is used to fill in that end. This chain uses TRBV4-2 with TRBJ2-7, with 8 bases aligning to TRBD1. CDR1 is LGHNA, CDR2 YNFKEQ, per germline. The CDR3 is 16 amino acids. Trimming at V came to 1 base and at J to 4 bases, leaving 9 bases not matched to a gene. The CDR3 sequence: CASSQVHRGNGYEQYF. Partial CDR3 DNA: TGTGCCAGCAGCCAAGTCCACAGGGGGAATGGGTACGAG.

Worth noting for this clone: The read stops 3 residues short of the end of the CDR3; the missing end is completed from the germline J gene. The rearrangement links TRBV7-4 to TRBJ1-1, with D uncertain. The CDR3 is 12 residues long. Germline-derived CDR1 and CDR2 are SGHVT and SQSDAQ. CDR3 sequence reads: CASSDGVYEAFF. CDR3 DNA, as far as it was read: TGTGCCAGCAGCGACGGGGTTTACGAG.

A word on this clone: The read terminates 3 residues before the CDR3 end, so the remaining end is supplied by the germline J gene. This sequence joins TRBV6-1 and TRBJ1-6; 7 nucleotides agree with TRBD1. The CDR3 totals 15 residues. The germline V gene has CDR1 MNHNS and CDR2 SASEGT. The trim removed 2 bases at V and 8 bases at J, leaving 6 bases unmatched. CDR3 DNA, as far as it was read: TGTGCCAGCAGTGAACTTTCAGGGGGTTATTCACCC. Translation gives CASSELSGGYSP. In full, the CDR3 is CASSELSGGYSPLHF.

Remarks on this clone: The read halts 3 residues ahead of the CDR3 end, with the missing end drawn from the germline J gene. The J gene is TRBJ1-2, the V gene TRBV6-2 or TRBV6-3; TRBD1 might be the D (5 bases). Germline CDR1 reads MNHEY; CDR2 reads SVGEGT. This CDR3 contains 14 residues. The V and J ends lost 3 bases and 7 bases respectively, with 15 bases between them. CDR3 amino acids: CASSYQGTTGGYTF. The CDR3 DNA, read in part, is TGTGCCAGCAGTTATCAGGGAACAACGGGTGGC.

CDR3 residues: CASSLTSGAGDTQYF. CDR3 bases read: TGTGCCAGCAGCTTGACTAGCGGAGCGGGAGATACG. This chain joins TRBV7-9 and TRBJ2-3, with 9 bases identical to TRBD2. The read finishes 3 residues shy of the CDR3 end, and the germline J gene is used to complete it. The CDR3 totals 15 residues. V shed 3 bases, J shed 5 bases, and the junction held 6 bases outside the gene matches. The germline V gene has CDR1 SEHNR and CDR2 FQNEAQ (reference sequence).

On this clone: The observed sequence ends 3 residues before the CDR3 terminus, with the missing tail filled in from the germline J gene. The chain joins TRBV7-9 to TRBJ1-1; unclear D gene. Germline V gene sequence: CDR1 SEHNR, CDR2 FQNEAQ (reference sequence). V was clipped by 0 bases and J by 5 bases, with 4 bases between them. The CDR3 has 12 amino acids. The sequenced part of the CDR3 DNA is TGTGCCAGCAGCTTAGCTGCGACTGAA. The encoded protein is CASSLAATE. The complete CDR3 sequence is CASSLAATEAFF.

With respect to this clone: Read data end 3 residues before the CDR3 end; the end is taken from the germline J gene. The gene calls are TRBV7-6 and TRBJ2-5; 10 bases line up with TRBD1. The CDR3 consists of 13 residues. J lost 7 bases, V lost 4 bases, and 3 bases had no gene match. Germline V gene lookup returns CDR1 SGHVS and CDR2 FNYEAQ. The covered CDR3 bases are TGTGCCAGCAGCTCCGGGACAGGGGCGACC. Its protein product is CASSSGTGAT. The full CDR3 is CASSSGTGATQYF.